These T cell receptor beta chains were read from a single sample in a study of T cell responses to AZD1222 COVID-19 vaccine. The method was immunoSEQ multiplex PCR; TCRdb's version includes in-frame clones alone and lacks a portion of them. The table has around 210,000 clones, 90% to 95% seen once. The sequences come from peripheral blood, collected 28 days after the second dose of the MenACWY control vaccine. These receptors were obtained from an adult who received the MenACWY meningococcal vaccine as a control. Both conserved end residues are part of each CDR3. The D gene is left open where the match is weak. Part of the rows lack a size; the others show once, few, many or a class for expanded clones.

D gene: TRBD2
clone size: NA
V gene: TRBV7-2
J gene: TRBJ2-1
CDR3 DNA: TGTGCCAGCAAGTGGGATATGGTGAGCGGGGAATTCAATGAGCAGTTCTTC
CDR3 protein: CASKWDMVSGEFNEQFF

D gene: NA
clone size: NA
V gene: TRBV19
J gene: TRBJ2-2
CDR3 DNA: TGTGCCAGTAGTATAAGGGAAAAGGGCGGGGAGCTGTTTTTT
CDR3 protein: CASSIREKGGELFF

D gene: NA
clone size: NA
V gene: TRBV7-2
J gene: TRBJ2-7
CDR3 DNA: TGTGCCAGCAGCTTAGATGGTGCCAGCTCCTACGAGCAGTACTTC
CDR3 protein: CASSLDGASSYEQYF

D gene: NA
clone size: once
V gene: TRBV3-1/TRBV3-2
J gene: TRBJ2-4
CDR3 DNA: TGTGCCAGCAGCCAAGATCTCTCGGGAGCGAAAAACATTCAGTACTTC
CDR3 protein: CASSQDLSGAKNIQYF

D gene: NA
clone size: NA
V gene: TRBV28
J gene: TRBJ1-1
CDR3 DNA: NA
CDR3 protein: CASSLWGVGTFF

D gene: TRBD1
clone size: NA
V gene: TRBV9
J gene: TRBJ1-6
CDR3 DNA: TGTGCCAGCAGCGCCGGACAGGGGGCTCATCTAGCGAATTCACCCCTCCACTTT
CDR3 protein: CASSAGQGAHLANSPLHF

D gene: NA
clone size: NA
V gene: TRBV28
J gene: TRBJ1-4
CDR3 DNA: TGTGCCAGCAGTTTACTTGACCTATCGTCTAATGAAAAACTGTTTTTT
CDR3 protein: CASSLLDLSSNEKLFF

D gene: NA
clone size: NA
V gene: TRBV12-1
J gene: TRBJ2-7
CDR3 DNA: TGTGCCAGCCCCGACGGGTGCCCATGGACAGGGTACATCTACGAGCAGTACTTC
CDR3 protein: CASPDGCPWTGYIYEQYF

D gene: NA
clone size: NA
V gene: TRBV7-9
J gene: TRBJ2-7
CDR3 DNA: TGTGCCAGCAGCATGACAGGTACCTACGAGCAGTACTTC
CDR3 protein: CASSMTGTYEQYF

D gene: NA
clone size: NA
V gene: TRBV2
J gene: TRBJ1-5
CDR3 DNA: TGTGCCAGCAGTGCAGTTTCCAATCAGCCCCAGCATTTT
CDR3 protein: CASSAVSNQPQHF

D gene: TRBD2
clone size: NA
V gene: TRBV3-1/TRBV3-2
J gene: TRBJ2-7
CDR3 DNA: TGTGCCAGCAGCCCCCTAGCGGAGACCTACGAGCAGTACTTC
CDR3 protein: CASSPLAETYEQYF

D gene: NA
clone size: NA
V gene: TRBV7-8
J gene: TRBJ1-6
CDR3 DNA: TGTGCCAGCAGCTTAGAACGGGTCTATAATTCACCCCTCCACTTT
CDR3 protein: CASSLERVYNSPLHF

D gene: NA
clone size: NA
V gene: TRBV19
J gene: TRBJ1-2
CDR3 DNA: TGTGCCAGTAGTATAGATCCAGGCCGCTATGGCTACACCTTC
CDR3 protein: CASSIDPGRYGYTF

D gene: NA
clone size: NA
V gene: TRBV24-1
J gene: TRBJ1-2
CDR3 DNA: TGTGCCACCAGTGACCGGGGACGAGGTGGCTACACCTTC
CDR3 protein: CATSDRGRGGYTF

D gene: TRBD2
clone size: NA
V gene: TRBV28
J gene: TRBJ2-7
CDR3 DNA: TGTGCCAGCAGCAACCACCGGCAGACTAGCGGATACGAGCAGTACTTC
CDR3 protein: CASSNHRQTSGYEQYF

D gene: TRBD1
clone size: NA
V gene: TRBV7-2
J gene: TRBJ2-5
CDR3 DNA: TGTGCCAGCAGTCGACAGGGGGCCGACCAAGAGACCCAGTACTTC
CDR3 protein: CASSRQGADQETQYF

D gene: TRBD1
clone size: NA
V gene: TRBV14
J gene: TRBJ2-7
CDR3 DNA: TGTGCCAGCAGCCAAGTCGGGACAGGGATATACGAGCAGTACTTC
CDR3 protein: CASSQVGTGIYEQYF

D gene: TRBD1
clone size: NA
V gene: TRBV2
J gene: TRBJ1-5
CDR3 DNA: TGTGCCAGCAGTGAGAGACAGGGTCTTCCTCAGCCCCAGCATTTT
CDR3 protein: CASSERQGLPQPQHF

D gene: TRBD2
clone size: NA
V gene: TRBV28
J gene: TRBJ2-1
CDR3 DNA: TGTGCCTCCACGCGAGCGGGGACCTACAATGAGCAGTTCTTC
CDR3 protein: CASTRAGTYNEQFF

D gene: NA
clone size: NA
V gene: TRBV6-5
J gene: TRBJ2-5
CDR3 DNA: TGTGCCAGCAGTTCGCTGGAGACCCAGTACTTC
CDR3 protein: CASSSLETQYF

D gene: TRBD2
clone size: NA
V gene: TRBV27
J gene: TRBJ2-7
CDR3 DNA: TGTGCCAGCAGCTCGGGGGGTGGTTGGGACGAGCAGTACTTC
CDR3 protein: CASSSGGGWDEQYF

D gene: NA
clone size: NA
V gene: TRBV6-6
J gene: TRBJ1-5
CDR3 DNA: TGTGCCAGCAGTCCCCCTGCCCAGCCCCAGCATTTT
CDR3 protein: CASSPPAQPQHF

D gene: NA
clone size: NA
V gene: TRBV12-2
J gene: TRBJ1-1
CDR3 DNA: NA
CDR3 protein: CASWAAGNTEAFF

D gene: NA
clone size: NA
V gene: TRBV4-2
J gene: TRBJ1-3
CDR3 DNA: TGTGCCAGCAGCCAAGAGGGGGCTGGAAACACCATATATTTT
CDR3 protein: CASSQEGAGNTIYF

D gene: NA
clone size: NA
V gene: TRBV2
J gene: TRBJ2-5
CDR3 DNA: TGTGCCAGCAGTGAGGGCGACCTGCAGACCCAGTACTTC
CDR3 protein: CASSEGDLQTQYF

D gene: NA
clone size: NA
V gene: TRBV9
J gene: TRBJ1-1
CDR3 DNA: TGTGCCAGCAGCGTAGAAGGGTACACTGAAGCTTTCTTT
CDR3 protein: CASSVEGYTEAFF

D gene: NA
clone size: once
V gene: TRBV7-8
J gene: TRBJ1-5
CDR3 DNA: TGTGCCAGCAGCCGAGCGGCGCTTGGAGTTAATAGCAATCAGCCCCAGCATTTT
CDR3 protein: CASSRAALGVNSNQPQHF

D gene: TRBD1
clone size: NA
V gene: TRBV5-1
J gene: TRBJ2-2
CDR3 DNA: TGCGCCAGCGGCACAGGGGACCGCGGGGAGCTGTTTTTT
CDR3 protein: CASGTGDRGELFF

D gene: NA
clone size: NA
V gene: TRBV11-3
J gene: TRBJ2-1
CDR3 DNA: TGTGCCAGCAGCTTATTAGGCGCGAGCTCCTACAATGAGCAGTTCTTC
CDR3 protein: CASSLLGASSYNEQFF

D gene: NA
clone size: NA
V gene: TRBV9
J gene: TRBJ2-6
CDR3 DNA: TGTGCCAGCAGCGTTAATCCGGGCGGGGCCAACGTCCTGACTTTC
CDR3 protein: CASSVNPGGANVLTF

D gene: TRBD1
clone size: NA
V gene: TRBV7-2
J gene: TRBJ2-5
CDR3 DNA: TGTGCCAGCAGCTTAGGCGCCAGGGGGAAACAAGAGACCCAGTACTTC
CDR3 protein: CASSLGARGKQETQYF